These 2 T cell receptor beta chains came from one sample sequenced in a study of cytomegalovirus exposure and HLA in healthy donors (dated by TCRdb to 2015 to 2018). Library creation used the immunoSEQ multiplex PCR assay. TCRdb took over this immuneACCESS table, retaining in-frame rearrangements with V and J assigned. Such tables are incomplete; in checked studies, under half of the missing clones stem from an unresolved V gene, and the remainder is unexplained. The sample table lists 250,000 to 400,000 clones, roughly 90% of them with a count of one. Around 0.88% of the sample is held by the ten biggest clonotypes. Material: PBMCs. Receptors originate from a man aged 25-45 years in good health and CMV-seronegative.

This CDR3 is CASSVLAGTSVETQYF. CDR3 nucleotides: TGTGCCAGCAGCGTACTCGCCGGGACTAGCGTGGAGACCCAGTACTTC. The J gene is TRBJ2-5, the V gene TRBV9; 10 bases line up with TRBD2. CDR1 and CDR2 from the germline V gene are SGDLS and YYNGEE. J was trimmed by 5 bases and V by 1 base; bases with no gene match: 8. CDR3 length: 16 residues. Using reference TRBV9 and TRBJ2-5 for the parts outside the CDR3, the full variable domain is DSGVTQTPKHLITATGQRVTLRCSPRSGDLSVYWYQQSLDQGLQFLIQYYNGEERAKGNILERFSAQQFPDLHSELNLSSLELGDSALYFCASSVLAGTSVETQYFGPGTRLLVL.

This clone occurred once. The J gene is TRBJ1-2, the V gene TRBV5-5, with 9 positions matching TRBD1. Germline lookup yields CDR1 SGHKS and CDR2 YYEKEE (reference sequence). Unmatched junction bases numbered 7, after V lost 4 bases and J lost 3 bases. The CDR3 sequence is 15 residues long. The CDR3 region is CASSRDRAIDYGYTF. The DNA for the CDR3 is TGTGCCAGCAGCAGGGACAGGGCTATAGACTATGGCTACACCTTC.